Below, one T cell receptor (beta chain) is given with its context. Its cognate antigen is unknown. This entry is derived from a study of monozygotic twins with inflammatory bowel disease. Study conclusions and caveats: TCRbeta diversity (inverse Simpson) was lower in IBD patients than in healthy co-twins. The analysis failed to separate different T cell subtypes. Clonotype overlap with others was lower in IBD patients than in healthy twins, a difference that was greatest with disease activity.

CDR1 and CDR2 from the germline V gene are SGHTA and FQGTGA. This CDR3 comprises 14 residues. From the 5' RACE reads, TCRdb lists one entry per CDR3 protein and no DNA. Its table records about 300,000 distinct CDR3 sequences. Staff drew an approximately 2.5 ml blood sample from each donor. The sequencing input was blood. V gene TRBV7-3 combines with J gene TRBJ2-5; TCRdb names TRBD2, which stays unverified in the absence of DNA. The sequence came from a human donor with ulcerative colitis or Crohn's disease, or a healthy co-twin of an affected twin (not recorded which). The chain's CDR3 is CASLIGGGGETQYF.